The clone carrying this T cell receptor (beta chain) turned up a few times. One junction end disagrees with the germline gene, perhaps due to a read error. Of the isolated RNA, all was reverse transcribed, and so the sequenced material was expressed TCRB transcripts. Repertoires were generated with immunoSEQ multiplex PCR, while TCRdb's copy carries only in-frame clones and drops some. The table lists about 320,000 clones, around 13% of them singletons. This entry belongs to a study of beta chain features in type 1 diabetes. Germline V CDR1 and CDR2: SGHAT, FQNNGV. The length of the CDR3 is 14 residues.

The material sequenced was central memory CD4+ T cells from blood. This clonotype was sampled from a man aged 25-40 years in good health. The chain links TRBV11-2 to TRBJ1-6; TRBD1 agrees at 7 bases. The CDR3 region is CASNLGTVSSPLHF. The CDR3 DNA is TGTGCCAGCAACTTAGGGACAGTGAGTTCACCCCTCCACTTT.